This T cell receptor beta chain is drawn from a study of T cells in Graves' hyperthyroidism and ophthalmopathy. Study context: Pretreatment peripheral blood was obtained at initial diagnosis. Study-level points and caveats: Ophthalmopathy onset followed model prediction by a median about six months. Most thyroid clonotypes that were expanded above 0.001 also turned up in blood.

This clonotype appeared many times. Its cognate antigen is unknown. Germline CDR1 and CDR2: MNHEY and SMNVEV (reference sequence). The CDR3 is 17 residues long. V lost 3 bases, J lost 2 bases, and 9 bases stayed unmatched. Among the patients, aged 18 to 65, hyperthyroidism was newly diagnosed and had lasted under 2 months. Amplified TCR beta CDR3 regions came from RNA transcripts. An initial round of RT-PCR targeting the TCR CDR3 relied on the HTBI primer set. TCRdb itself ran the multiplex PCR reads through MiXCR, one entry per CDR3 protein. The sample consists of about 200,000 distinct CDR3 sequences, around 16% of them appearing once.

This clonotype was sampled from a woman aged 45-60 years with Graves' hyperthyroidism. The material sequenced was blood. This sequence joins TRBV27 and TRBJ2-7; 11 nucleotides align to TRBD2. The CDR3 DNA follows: TGTGCCAGCAGTTTTATAGCGGGAGGGCCGAGTCCCTACGAGCAGTACTTC. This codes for CASSFIAGGPSPYEQYF.